Listed below are T cell receptor beta chains from one sample, sequenced in a study of OX40 agonist ivuxolimab in advanced cancers. Assay: immunoSEQ multiplex PCR; the TCRdb copy retains only in-frame clones and omits some. The sample contains some 68,000 clones, more than 85% of which appear only once. The specimen comprised CD4+ or CD8+ T cells sorted from blood, sampled in a trial of the OX40 agonist ivuxolimab. The source is an adult with an advanced solid tumor such as melanoma, head and neck, liver or kidney cancer. Both conserved end residues are trimmed from each CDR3. The order of the fields is J gene, V gene, CDR3 protein.

>TRBJ2-2|TRBV19
ASSTDRANTGELF
>TRBJ1-2|TRBV9
ASSVDADSNYGYT
>TRBJ2-1|TRBV11-3
ASSLDGVLGEQF
>TRBJ2-1|TRBV7-2
ASSLQGSSYNEQF
>TRBJ2-1|TRBV6-6
ASSYSIRYNEQF
>TRBJ2-3|TRBV5-1
ASSLLGGVSTDTQY
>TRBJ2-1|TRBV2
ASSERRETEQF
>TRBJ2-1|TRBV2
ASSRDYSNYNEQF
>TRBJ1-3|TRBV7-9
ASNTGTGNTIY
>TRBJ1-2|TRBV5-8
ASSLFGRARMRVDGYT
>TRBJ1-6|TRBV5-1
ASSGGQGSYNSPLH
>TRBJ1-6|TRBV18
ASSPGQGPSPLH
>TRBJ2-7|TRBV5-1
ASADPSGGDEQY
>TRBJ2-7|TRBV5-5
ASSSALPSYEQY
>TRBJ2-7|TRBV7-9
ASSYTGYEQY
>TRBJ2-5|TRBV6-1
ASSLAARAEETQY
>TRBJ2-2|TRBV6-4
ASSGLAGGELF
>TRBJ2-7|TRBV5-4
ASSLRPKGEQY
>TRBJ2-5|TRBV5-1
ASSLGGQVQETQY
>TRBJ2-7|TRBV6-5
ASSPHRGGYEQY
>TRBJ1-1|TRBV11-2
ASSFKGETEAF
>TRBJ2-7|TRBV7-9
ASRTGGTYEQY
>TRBJ1-5|TRBV19
ASSGQFGNQPQH
>TRBJ2-1|TRBV5-4
ASTRDYVNNEQF
>TRBJ2-3|TRBV19
ASSAGLVAQY
>TRBJ2-2|TRBV11-1
ASSLGLAAGELF
>TRBJ2-7|TRBV6-5
ASRSQGREQY
>TRBJ1-5|TRBV6-5
ASEEDPGIQPQH
>TRBJ1-5|TRBV19
ASSRDRSNQPQH
>TRBJ1-3|TRBV6-5
ASSPGTAGNTIY
>TRBJ2-2|TRBV7-3
ASSFTPNTGELF
>TRBJ1-1|TRBV7-9
ASSRGLTEAF
>TRBJ2-7|TRBV7-2
ASSPTRSSYEQY
>TRBJ2-1|TRBV7-3
ASSPPGEGEQF
>TRBJ1-4|TRBV28
ASSTRKGPTNEKLF
>TRBJ1-4|TRBV5-1
ASSSATNEKLF
>TRBJ2-5|TRBV5-4
ASSLARSSGQETQY
>TRBJ2-7|TRBV5-1
ASSPAAVAGVYEQY
>TRBJ2-7|TRBV11-3
ASSPQGQGAYEQY
>TRBJ2-3|TRBV28
ASSLGVDFTDTQY
>TRBJ2-1|TRBV7-2
ASSLAMGSYNEQF
>TRBJ1-4|TRBV10-2
ASRSPGTNEKLF
>TRBJ2-5|TRBV29-1
SVGRQGVETQY